The 26 T cell receptor beta chains given below trace back to one sample, sequenced in a study of cytomegalovirus exposure and HLA in healthy donors. The primer mix had 60 Vbeta and 13 Jbeta primers. Here immunoSEQ multiplex PCR was the method, and the copy in TCRdb shows in-frame clones only, minus some. The table lists over 100,000 clones. Sequencing was done on a sample of PBMCs. Every receptor here comes from a woman aged 40 to 49 in good health and CMV-seropositive.

The chain recombines TRBV11-3 with TRBJ2-5; no reliable D call. The CDR3 spans 15 residues. From germline, CDR1 is SGHNT and CDR2 YENEEA. V was shortened by 1 base and J by 1 base, with 10 bases between the two germline ends. CDR3 coding DNA: TGTGCCAGCAGCTTAGGCCTTGCCAGCCAAGAGACCCAGTACTTC. The encoded protein is CASSLGLASQETQYF.

The chain recombines TRBV27 with TRBJ1-2, with D possibly matching TRBD1 (5 bases). Trimming left V 5 bases short and J 4 bases short, with 11 bases between. CDR1 is MNHEY and CDR2 is SMNVEV in the germline V gene (reference sequence). The CDR3 is 13 residues long. Here the CDR3 reads CASSRQSSYGYTF. CDR3 DNA: TGTGCCAGCAGTCGACAGTCCTCCTATGGCTACACCTTC.

The chain recombines TRBV6-4 with TRBJ1-2; D remains unclear. The CDR3 is 15 amino acids. Looked up from germline, CDR1 is MRHNA and CDR2 is SNTAGT. V lost 1 base, J lost 8 bases, and 17 bases lay in between. CDR3 residues: CASSDFPWAVVGYTF. The CDR3 coding sequence is TGTGCCAGCAGTGACTTCCCATGGGCTGTGGTCGGCTACACCTTC.

The chain couples TRBV21-1 to TRBJ2-7; the table names TRBD1, a call not compared with the DNA. TRBV21-1 is labeled a pseudogene. This CDR3 spans 13 amino acids. CDR3 amino acids: CASGAGCTYEQYF. CDR3 nucleotides: TGTGCCAGCGGGGCAGGGTGTACCTACGAGCAGTACTTC.

The rearrangement joins TRBV6-1 to TRBJ2-7, with TRBD1 identical over 7 bases. The CDR3 sequence is 13 residues long. The V gene end was trimmed by 5 bases and the J gene end by 7 bases; junction bases not matched to a gene: 8. Germline V gene data show CDR1 as MNHNS and CDR2 as SASEGT. For the CDR3, the DNA is TGTGCCAGCAGTTCCGGGACAGCGTGGGAGCAGTACTTC. Protein sequence: CASSSGTAWEQYF.

The CDR3 here is CATSRTSGDAYNEQFF. The CDR3 nucleotides read TGTGCCACCAGCAGGACGAGCGGGGACGCCTACAATGAGCAGTTCTTC. This rearrangement joins TRBV15 to TRBJ2-1; TRBD2 matches 7 bases. V was pared by 3 bases and J by 2 bases, with 7 bases of the junction left unmatched. The CDR3 loop spans 16 amino acids. Looked up from germline, CDR1 is LNHNV and CDR2 is YYDKDF (reference sequence).

The CDR3 nucleotides read TGTGCCAGCAGTTTTCAGGGTAACGGTCAGCCCCAGCATTTT. Translated, it gives CASSFQGNGQPQHF. This rearrangement joins TRBV28 to TRBJ1-5; D possibly corresponds to TRBD1 (5 bases). The CDR3 totals 14 residues. V shed 3 bases and J shed 6 bases, with 12 bases lying between them. CDR1 and CDR2 (germline): MDHEN, SYDVKM. The variable domain in full, with the rest retrieved from reference TRBV28 and TRBJ1-5, is DVKVTQSSRYLVKRTGEKVFLECVQDMDHENMFWYRQDPGLGLRLIYFSYDVKMKEKGDIPEGYSVSREKKERFSLILESASTNQTSMYLCASSFQGNGQPQHFGDGTRLSIL.

The CDR3 DNA reads as TGTGCCTGTGACAGGAGGCCGGGGGAGCAGTACTTC. It translates to CACDRRPGEQYF. The rearrangement joins TRBV30 to TRBJ2-7; tentatively, D is TRBD1 (6 bases). V gave up 6 bases and J gave up 7 bases, with 16 bases separating them. The CDR3 loop spans 12 amino acids. The germline V gene has CDR1 GTSNPN and CDR2 SVGIG (reference sequence).

The chain uses TRBV27 and TRBJ1-1, with D possibly matching TRBD1 (5 bases). Germline V CDR1 and CDR2: MNHEY, SMNVEV (reference sequence). V was shortened by 6 bases and J by 1 base, with 12 bases between the two germline ends. This CDR3 has 14 residues. The CDR3 reads CASRFGGRNTEAFF. DNA for the CDR3: TGTGCCAGCAGATTTGGGGGGAGGAACACTGAAGCTTTCTTT.

A remark on this clone: The junction departs from germline at one end; a sequencing error may be responsible. In the same sample, other DNA sequences code for this CDR3. The CDR3 loop reads CASSDRGATNEKLFF. CDR3 DNA sequence: TGTGCCAGCAGCGACAGGGGCGCAACTAATGAAAAGCTGTTTTTT. This chain joins TRBV11-2 and TRBJ1-4, with TRBD1 matching 8 bases. This CDR3 contains 15 residues. Germline V gene lookup returns CDR1 SGHAT and CDR2 FQNNGV. The whole variable domain, filled in from reference TRBV11-2 and TRBJ1-4, reads EAGVAQSPRYKIIEKRQSVAFWCNPISGHATLYWYQQILGQGPKLLIQFQNNGVVDDSQLPKDRFSAERLKGVDSTLKIQPAKLEDSAVYLCASSDRGATNEKLFFGSGTQLSVL.

This CDR3 is CASSVWSAAGGSYF. As DNA, the CDR3 is TGTGCCAGCAGCGTTTGGAGTGCAGCGGGGGGATCGTACTTC. The rearrangement uses TRBV5-6 and TRBJ2-7; 9 bases align to TRBD2. V shed 4 bases and J 12 bases; nucleotides not matched to a gene: 14. The CDR3 covers 14 residues. Germline CDR1 is SGHDT and CDR2 is YYEEEE.

The CDR3: CASSHTRDRDGYTF. The CDR3 DNA sequence: TGTGCCAGCAGCCATACAAGGGACAGGGATGGCTACACCTTC. V usage is TRBV7-2 and J usage is TRBJ1-2; 9 bases are shared with TRBD1. Trimming removed 5 bases from V and 6 bases from J; junction bases left unmatched: 7. This CDR3 comprises 14 residues. The germline V gene encodes CDR1 SGHTA and CDR2 FQGNSA.

The chain couples TRBV2 to TRBJ2-1; 12 nucleotides agree with TRBD2. V shed 2 bases, J shed 12 bases, and the junction held 5 bases outside the gene matches. Germline lookup yields CDR1 SNHLY and CDR2 FYNNEI. This CDR3 region has 14 residues. CDR3 sequence reads: CASSELAGGYGQFF. The CDR3 nucleotides are TGTGCCAGCAGTGAACTAGCGGGAGGGTATGGGCAGTTCTTC.

The gene calls are TRBV28 and TRBJ2-7; 15 bases align to TRBD2. Losses at the gene ends were 5 bases for V and 0 bases for J; bases not matched to a gene: 11. Germline assignment: CDR1 MDHEN and CDR2 SYDVKM. The CDR3 runs to 19 residues. CDR3 nucleotides: TGTGCCAGCAGTAGTTATGGACTAGCGGGAGGGTCTAACTCCTACGAGCAGTACTTC. As protein: CASSSYGLAGGSNSYEQYF.

This sequence joins TRBV27 and TRBJ2-7; 14 positions match TRBD2. The ends lost 4 bases at V and 5 bases at J; junction bases unmatched: 4. This CDR3 is 15 amino acids long. Germline assignment: CDR1 MNHEY and CDR2 SMNVEV (reference sequence). CDR3 nucleotides: TGTGCCAGCAGTTCCGGGACTAGCGGGAGAAACGAGCAGTACTTC. Translated: CASSSGTSGRNEQYF.

The chain couples TRBV9 to TRBJ2-2; 7 bases are shared with TRBD2. This CDR3 spans 17 amino acids. Trimming removed 1 base from V and 2 bases from J; junction bases left unmatched: 8. Germline CDR1 reads SGDLS; CDR2 reads YYNGEE. CDR3 sequence reads: CASSVSPGGINTGELFF. As DNA, the CDR3 is TGTGCCAGCAGCGTAAGTCCGGGAGGAATAAACACCGGGGAGCTGTTTTTT. Based on the CDR3 plus reference TRBV9 and TRBJ2-2, the full variable domain is DSGVTQTPKHLITATGQRVTLRCSPRSGDLSVYWYQQSLDQGLQFLIQYYNGEERAKGNILERFSAQQFPDLHSELNLSSLELGDSALYFCASSVSPGGINTGELFFGEGSRLTVL.

The V gene is TRBV5-1, the J gene TRBJ2-2, with 13 bases fitting TRBD2. The CDR3 is 15 residues long. The germline gives CDR1 SGHRS, CDR2 YFSETQ. After removal of 2 bases from V and 6 bases from J, the junction contained 1 base not matched to a gene. The CDR3 loop reads CASSLLAGGPGELFF. CDR3 DNA: TGCGCCAGCAGCTTACTAGCGGGAGGGCCCGGGGAGCTGTTTTTT.

The CDR3 is CASSMRVDNEKLFF. The CDR3 DNA sequence: TGTGCCAGTAGTATGCGGGTGGATAATGAAAAACTGTTTTTT. V and J are TRBV19 and TRBJ1-4; D is uncertain. The CDR3 has 14 amino acids. Germline CDR1 and CDR2: LNHDA and SQIVND (reference sequence). V was clipped by 3 bases and J by 4 bases, with 9 bases between them. The variable domain in full, completed from reference TRBV19 and TRBJ1-4, reads DGGITQSPKYLFRKEGQNVTLSCEQNLNHDAMYWYRQDPGQGLRLIYYSQIVNDFQKGDIAEGYSVSREKKESFPLTVTSAQKNPTAFYLCASSMRVDNEKLFFGSGTQLSVL.

J is TRBJ2-7 and V is TRBV5-8; possibly TRBD1 for D (6 bases). The CDR3 covers 14 residues. Germline V CDR1 and CDR2: SGHTS, YDEGEE. With 4 bases removed from V and 3 bases from J, the gap between germline ends came to 14 bases. The DNA of the CDR3 is TGTGCCAGCAGCGCCCCCAGGGGAATCTACGAGCAGTACTTC. Encoded protein: CASSAPRGIYEQYF.

The chain couples TRBV7-9 to TRBJ2-3, with D maybe TRBD1 (6 bases). V was shortened by 5 bases and J by 0 bases, with 12 bases between the two germline ends. This CDR3 has 15 residues. CDR1 is SEHNR and CDR2 is FQNEAQ in the germline V gene (reference sequence). The CDR3 DNA reads as TGTGCCAGCAGCCTGGACAGCTTAAGCACAGATACGCAGTATTTT. Amino acid sequence: CASSLDSLSTDTQYF.

The V gene is TRBV6-5, the J gene TRBJ2-7; D possibly corresponds to TRBD1 (6 bases). Per the germline V gene, CDR1 is MNHEY and CDR2 is SVGAGI. V gave up 3 bases and J gave up 3 bases, with 15 bases separating them. This CDR3 has 15 amino acids. CDR3 loop: CASSYSQGTRYEQYF. In DNA form, the CDR3 reads TGTGCCAGCAGTTATTCCCAGGGGACCCGCTACGAGCAGTACTTC.

The V and J genes are TRBV11-3 and TRBJ2-7; TRBD2 matches 11 bases. The germline gives CDR1 SGHNT, CDR2 YENEEA. The CDR3 spans 13 residues. The V segment lost 6 bases and the J segment 10 bases; nucleotides outside the gene matches: 8. The CDR3, as DNA: TGTGCCAGCAGTGCCGGGACTAGCGGCCTTCAGTACTTC. This gives the protein CASSAGTSGLQYF.

The chain has TRBV5-6 and TRBJ1-4; D might be TRBD1 (5 bases). The V end was cut by 2 bases, the J end by 8 bases, with 22 bases between. This CDR3 has 17 residues. The germline V gene encodes CDR1 SGHDT and CDR2 YYEEEE. CDR3 region: CASSFFRREGFGEKLFF. DNA for the CDR3: TGTGCCAGCAGCTTTTTTCGCAGGGAGGGGTTCGGAGAAAAACTGTTTTTT.

The chain couples TRBV4-3 to TRBJ1-2; the D gene is possibly TRBD1 (5 bases). From germline, CDR1 is LGHNA and CDR2 YSLEER. The CDR3 totals 15 residues. Trimming took off 0 bases at V and 8 bases at J, with 16 bases between the two ends. CDR3 sequence (DNA): TGCGCCAGCAGCCAAGATATTGGACCTGGGGCAGGCTACACCTTC. As protein: CASSQDIGPGAGYTF.

This chain joins TRBV7-2 and TRBJ2-5, with no clear D. CDR1 is SGHTA and CDR2 is FQGNSA in the germline V gene. The CDR3 sequence is 14 residues long. V was trimmed by 3 bases and J by 4 bases, leaving 12 bases between them. In nucleotides, the CDR3 is TGTGCCAGCAGCTTCCAGGCCCCCCCAGAGACCCAGTACTTC. As protein: CASSFQAPPETQYF.

The chain uses TRBV2 and TRBJ2-2, with 9 positions matching TRBD2. Germline V gives CDR1 SNHLY, CDR2 FYNNEI. The CDR3 length is 15 residues. J gave up 4 bases and V 7 bases, and 7 bases lay outside the gene matches. CDR3 in DNA: TGTGCCAGCACGCGCGGGAGGGTACCCACCGGGGAGCTGTTTTTT. It encodes CASTRGRVPTGELFF.